Sequencing of this T cell receptor beta chain was carried out in a study of CD8 T cells in Susac syndrome. RNA was extracted with the RNeasy kit, and a quantity of roughly 0.5 to 1 ug was reverse transcribed using random hexamers. With immunoSEQ multiplex PCR, TCR beta CDR3 was amplified across 54 Vbeta and 13 Jbeta. A single record per CDR3 protein comes from TCRdb applying MiXCR to the immunoSEQ multiplex PCR reads. This repertoire shows around 300,000 distinct CDR3 sequences, roughly 90% found once; its top ten account for approximately 0.2%. CD8+ and CD4+ T cells from blood underwent TCR beta sequencing, which was carried out in a high-throughput format. Relapsing-remitting disease, either stable or active, was present in the treatment-naive patients who were the multiple sclerosis controls. The authors negatively isolated CD8+ and CD4+ T cells and FACS-enriched TEMRA cells. Germline CDR1 is SGHTA and CDR2 is FQGTGA. CDR3 length: 18 residues. J gave up 0 bases and V 4 bases, and 12 bases lay outside the gene matches.

Sequenced: CD8+ T cells from PBMCs. The origin of this receptor is a human donor with multiple sclerosis. The chain joins TRBV7-3 to TRBJ2-3; 8 nucleotides line up with TRBD2. The CDR3 coding sequence is TGTGCCAGCAGCTCCCAGTGGAGCGGGGGAACTAGCACAGATACGCAGTATTTT. Translated: CASSSQWSGGTSTDTQYF.